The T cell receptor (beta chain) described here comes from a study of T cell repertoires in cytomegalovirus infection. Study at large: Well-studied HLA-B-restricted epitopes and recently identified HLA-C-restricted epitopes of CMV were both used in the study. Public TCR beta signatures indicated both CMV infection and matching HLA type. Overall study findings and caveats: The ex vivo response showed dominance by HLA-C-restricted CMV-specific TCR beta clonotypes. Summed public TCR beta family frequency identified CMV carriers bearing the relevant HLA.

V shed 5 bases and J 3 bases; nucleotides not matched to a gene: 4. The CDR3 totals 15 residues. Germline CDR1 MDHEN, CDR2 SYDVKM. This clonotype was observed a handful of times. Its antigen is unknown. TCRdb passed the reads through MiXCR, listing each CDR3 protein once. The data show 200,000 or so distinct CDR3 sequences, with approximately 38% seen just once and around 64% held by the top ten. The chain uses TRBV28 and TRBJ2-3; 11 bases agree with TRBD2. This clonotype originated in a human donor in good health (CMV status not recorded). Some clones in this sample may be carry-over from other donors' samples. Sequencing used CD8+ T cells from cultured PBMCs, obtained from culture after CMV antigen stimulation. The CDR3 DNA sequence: TGTGCCAGCAGTCCCGGGACTAGCGGTACAGATACGCAGTATTTT. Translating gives CASSPGTSGTDTQYF.